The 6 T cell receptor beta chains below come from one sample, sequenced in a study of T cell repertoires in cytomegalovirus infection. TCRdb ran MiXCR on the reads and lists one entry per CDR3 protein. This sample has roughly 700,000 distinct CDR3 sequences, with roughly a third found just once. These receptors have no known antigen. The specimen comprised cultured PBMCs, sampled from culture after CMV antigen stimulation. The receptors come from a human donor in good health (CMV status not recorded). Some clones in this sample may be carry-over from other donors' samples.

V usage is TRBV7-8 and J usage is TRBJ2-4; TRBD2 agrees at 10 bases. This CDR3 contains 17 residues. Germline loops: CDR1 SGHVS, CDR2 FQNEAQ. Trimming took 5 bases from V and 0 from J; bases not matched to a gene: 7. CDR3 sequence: CASSPRRTSGAKNIQYF. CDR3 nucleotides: TGTGCCAGCAGCCCCCGGCGGACTAGCGGAGCCAAAAACATTCAGTACTTC.

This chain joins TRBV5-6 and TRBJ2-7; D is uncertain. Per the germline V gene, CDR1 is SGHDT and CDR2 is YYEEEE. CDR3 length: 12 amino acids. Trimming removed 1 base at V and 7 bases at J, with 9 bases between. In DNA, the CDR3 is TGTGCCAGCAGCTTGACGACCCTGGAGCAGTACTTC. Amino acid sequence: CASSLTTLEQYF.

The DNA of the CDR3 is TGTGCCAGCAGTGGGGACAGGGGCTATGGCTACACCTTC. Translation: CASSGDRGYGYTF. The rearrangement uses TRBV12-3 or TRBV12-4 and TRBJ1-2; 10 positions agree with TRBD1. V shed 5 bases and J 4 bases; nucleotides not matched to a gene: 1. The CDR3 is 13 amino acids.

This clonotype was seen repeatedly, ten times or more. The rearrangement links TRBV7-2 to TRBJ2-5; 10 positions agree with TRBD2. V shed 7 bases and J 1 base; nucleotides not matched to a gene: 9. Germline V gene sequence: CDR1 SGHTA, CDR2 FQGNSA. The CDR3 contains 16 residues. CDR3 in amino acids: CASTTRSGRAQETQYF. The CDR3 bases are TGTGCCAGCACCACACGCAGCGGGAGGGCCCAAGAGACCCAGTACTTC.

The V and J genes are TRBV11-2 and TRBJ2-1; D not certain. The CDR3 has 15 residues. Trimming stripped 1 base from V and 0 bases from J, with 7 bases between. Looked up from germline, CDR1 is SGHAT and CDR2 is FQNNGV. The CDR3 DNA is TGTGCCAGCAGCTTAGCGGCTAACTCCTACAATGAGCAGTTCTTC. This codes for CASSLAANSYNEQFF.

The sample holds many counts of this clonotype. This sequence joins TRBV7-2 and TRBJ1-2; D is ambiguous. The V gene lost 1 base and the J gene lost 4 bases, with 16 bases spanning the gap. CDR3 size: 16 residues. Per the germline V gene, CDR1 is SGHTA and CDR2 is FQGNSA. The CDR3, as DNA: TGTGCCAGCAGCTTAGTTTGGAGTTCGGGAGGCTATGGCTACACCTTC. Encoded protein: CASSLVWSSGGYGYTF.